This TCR beta chain was obtained from a study of cytomegalovirus exposure and HLA in healthy donors. General study results and limits: Usually a TCR sequence was rare, but some public TCRs were found in many donors. Available immune exposure information covered CMV serostatus only. A prior analysis recorded that most TCR beta V segments were productive about 90% or about 30% of the time.

A word on this clone: The antigen is undetermined.

The CDR3 length is 13 residues. Germline-derived CDR1 and CDR2 are SEHNR and FQNEAQ (reference sequence). Trimming pared 0 bases from V and 6 bases from J, leaving 6 bases between. PCR primers comprised 60 Vbeta and 13 Jbeta primers. Authors' methods: In a later analysis, 70 million to 80 million unique TCR beta chains included roughly 11 million shared by two or more donors. The assay was immunoSEQ multiplex PCR, and TCRdb's table has in-frame clones only and misses some. That table furnishes V, J and clone size, whereas the DNA furnished D and trimming. The table lists roughly 130,000 clones, 75% to 85% of them singletons.

Sequenced material: PBMCs. This chain links TRBV7-9 with TRBJ1-5; D unclear. This clonotype originated in a male donor in good health and CMV-seropositive. CDR3 DNA: TGTGCCAGCAGCTTAGCGGAGGGTCAGCCCCAGCATTTT. Amino acid sequence: CASSLAEGQPQHF.